The 4 T cell receptor beta chains given below trace back to one sample, sequenced in a study of T-cell memory formation after mild COVID-19. TCRdb re-derived calls from the 5' RACE reads in MiXCR, one entry per CDR3 protein. The profile covers around 340,000 distinct CDR3 sequences, with around 14% appearing a single time and 20% to 25% taken by the ten largest. Material: PBMCs or a T cell subset sorted from them (not recorded which). These receptors were taken from a man between 18 and 35 years old who had mild COVID-19 (a few samples of this study predate the infection). Cell type and time point are not known.

This clonotype was detected a few times. This chain joins TRBV6-2 or TRBV6-3 and TRBJ2-5; 7 bases line up with TRBD1. The V gene's germline CDR1 is MNHEY and CDR2 SVGEGT. Trimming took 6 bases from V and 0 from J; bases not matched to a gene: 19. The CDR3 has 19 residues. CDR3 region: CASSLRGQSIASYQETQYF. The CDR3, as DNA: TGTGCCAGCAGCCTAAGGGGACAGTCAATTGCCTCGTACCAAGAGACCCAGTACTTC.

The chain couples TRBV2 to TRBJ2-7; D may be TRBD1 or TRBD2 (5 bases each). This CDR3 is 12 amino acids long. The V and J ends lost 8 bases and 4 bases respectively, with 12 bases between them. Germline V gives CDR1 SNHLY, CDR2 FYNNEI. CDR3 coding DNA: TGTGCCAGCGGAGGACATCCTTACGAGCAGTACTTC. Amino acids: CASGGHPYEQYF.

The rearrangement joins TRBV5-1 to TRBJ2-5, with 10 bases matching TRBD2. Germline CDR1 is SGHRS and CDR2 is YFSETQ. The CDR3 runs 16 residues. Trimming cost V 4 bases and J 2 bases; bases outside gene matches: 8. This CDR3 reads CASSMPSGSGQETQYF. CDR3 nucleotide sequence: TGCGCCAGCAGCATGCCTAGCGGGAGTGGGCAAGAGACCCAGTACTTC. The complete variable domain, with remaining parts taken from reference TRBV5-1 and TRBJ2-5, reads KAGVTQTPRYLIKTRGQQVTLSCSPISGHRSVSWYQQTPGQGLQFLFEYFSETQRNKGNFPGRFSGRQFSNSRSEMNVSTLELGDSALYLCASSMPSGSGQETQYFGPGTRLLVL.

This chain links TRBV29-1 with TRBJ2-1; a weak D match, TRBD1 (7 bases). CDR1 and CDR2 from the germline V gene are SQVTM and ANQGSEA. There are 14 residues in the CDR3. The V and J ends lost 5 bases and 4 bases respectively, with 15 bases between them. The CDR3 nucleotides read TGCAGCGTTAGGGCCAGGGGGGAATACAATGAGCAGTTCTTC. Its translation: CSVRARGEYNEQFF.